The 19 T cell receptor beta chains listed next were all sequenced from one sample in a study of shared clonotypes between healthy human individuals. Selected positively for CCR7 and CD45RO-negative, naive CD8 cells excluded terminally differentiated effector memory CD45RA+ cells. Repertoires were generated with immunoSEQ multiplex PCR, while TCRdb's copy carries only in-frame clones and drops some. The sample lists about 820,000 clones, 80% to 95% seen once, with 24% in the top ten. The source material was naive CD8+ T cells sorted from blood. The origin of the receptors is a man under 40 in good health.

This clone has only one observation. The J gene is TRBJ1-2, the V gene TRBV4-1; no reliable D call. The CDR3 is 11 residues long. V was shortened by 1 base and J by 8 bases, with 5 bases between the two germline ends. Germline V gene lookup returns CDR1 MGHRA and CDR2 YSYEKL. The CDR3 nucleotides are TGCGCCAGCAGCCAAGGGAGCGGCTACACCTTC. This gives the protein CASSQGSGYTF.

The chain combines TRBV7-9 with TRBJ2-7; the match to TRBD1 covers 8 bases. Looked up from germline, CDR1 is SEHNR and CDR2 is FQNEAQ (reference sequence). The CDR3 is 15 residues long. With 5 bases clipped from V and 4 bases from J, the junction kept 10 bases outside the gene matches. The CDR3 loop is CASSLDRGVGYEQYF. The CDR3, as DNA: TGTGCCAGCAGCCTAGACAGGGGAGTTGGTTACGAGCAGTACTTC.

V and J are TRBV28 and TRBJ1-4, with D perhaps matching TRBD1 (5 bases). CDR1 and CDR2 (germline): MDHEN, SYDVKM. This CDR3 contains 14 residues. V was pared by 6 bases and J by 6 bases, with 14 bases between. In DNA, the CDR3 is TGTGCCAGCAGCGACAAGCAGGGCCATGAAAAACTGTTTTTT. Encoded protein: CASSDKQGHEKLFF.

This clone came up once. The V gene is TRBV28, the J gene TRBJ2-5; TRBD2 aligns across 13 bases. CDR3 length equals 18 residues. From germline, CDR1 is MDHEN and CDR2 SYDVKM. V lost 6 bases, J lost 3 bases, and 13 bases stayed unmatched. The CDR3 DNA reads as TGTGCCAGCAGGTTTTCCTTACTAGCGGGAGGGGGTAAAGAGACCCAGTACTTC. Its translation is CASRFSLLAGGGKETQYF. Based on the CDR3 plus reference TRBV28 and TRBJ2-5, the full variable domain is DVKVTQSSRYLVKRTGEKVFLECVQDMDHENMFWYRQDPGLGLRLIYFSYDVKMKEKGDIPEGYSVSREKKERFSLILESASTNQTSMYLCASRFSLLAGGGKETQYFGPGTRLLVL.

Worth noting for this clone: This sequence may be a read error, since a much larger clone differs from it by one base. Other DNA sequences in this sample translate to the same CDR3. The V call is TRBV9, the J call TRBJ2-1; D might be TRBD2 (5 bases). The CDR3 is 10 amino acids. Trimming took 7 bases from V and 7 from J, leaving 6 bases between them. Germline V gene lookup returns CDR1 SGDLS and CDR2 YYNGEE. The chain's CDR3 is CASGGNEQFF. In DNA, the CDR3 is TGTGCCAGCGGCGGGAATGAGCAGTTCTTC.

The rearrangement joins TRBV28 to TRBJ2-2; 7 bases fit TRBD1. The V gene's germline CDR1 is MDHEN and CDR2 SYDVKM. Germline trimming cut 5 bases from V and 3 bases from J; bases unmatched to any gene: 6. The CDR3 extends over 15 amino acids. Written as DNA, the CDR3 is TGTGCCAGCAGTCCTCAAGACAGGGACACCGGGGAGCTGTTTTTT. Its protein is CASSPQDRDTGELFF.

The chain joins TRBV27 to TRBJ2-3; 8 nucleotides line up with TRBD2. V was pared by 7 bases and J by 2 bases, with 8 bases of the junction left unmatched. The length of the CDR3 is 15 residues. Per germline, CDR1 MNHEY and CDR2 SMNVEV (reference sequence). The CDR3 nucleotides read TGTGCCAGCATGTCGGGAGGGTTCCCCACAGATACGCAGTATTTT. It specifies CASMSGGFPTDTQYF.

The V and J genes are TRBV25-1 and TRBJ2-1, with 7 bases aligning to TRBD1. Looked up from germline, CDR1 is MGHDK and CDR2 is SYGVNS. Germline trimming cut 5 bases from V and 1 base from J; bases unmatched to any gene: 5. The CDR3 has 15 amino acids. The CDR3 nucleotides are TGTGCCAGCAGTACGACAGGGCGATCCTACAATGAGCAGTTCTTC. Translated, it gives CASSTTGRSYNEQFF.

The rearrangement joins TRBV6-1 to TRBJ1-5; TRBD1 aligns across 7 bases. The CDR3 has 16 residues. In germline, CDR1 is MNHNS, CDR2 SASEGT. V shed 0 bases and J 3 bases; nucleotides not matched to a gene: 5. The CDR3: CASSEARQGVNQPQHF. For the CDR3, the DNA is TGTGCCAGCAGTGAAGCGAGGCAGGGGGTCAATCAGCCCCAGCATTTT.

This chain connects TRBV9 to TRBJ2-5, with 7 bases fitting TRBD1. Germline trimming cut 3 bases from V and 1 base from J; bases unmatched to any gene: 3. The germline CDR1 and CDR2 sequences are SGDLS and YYNGEE. The CDR3 is made up of 14 amino acids. The CDR3 DNA is TGTGCCAGCAGCGGAGGGACAGCCCAAGAGACCCAGTACTTC. Translating it yields CASSGGTAQETQYF.

The rearrangement joins TRBV28 to TRBJ2-3; maybe TRBD2 (7 bases). This CDR3 is 18 amino acids long. Germline V lookup: CDR1 MDHEN, CDR2 SYDVKM. The V and J ends lost 3 bases and 2 bases respectively, with 21 bases between them. The CDR3 region has the DNA TGTGCCAGCAGTTTCTCTTTGTTGGGAGGGGGAGACACAGATACGCAGTATTTT. The encoded protein is CASSFSLLGGGDTDTQYF.

V gene TRBV5-1 combines with J gene TRBJ2-1, with 10 bases lining up with TRBD2. Trimming removed 4 bases from V and 7 bases from J; junction bases left unmatched: 14. This CDR3 region has 17 residues. Germline V CDR1 and CDR2: SGHRS, YFSETQ. CDR3 DNA: TGCGCCAGCAGCCGGACTAGCGGAGGCCCCGAGGATAATGAGCAGTTCTTC. Its protein product is CASSRTSGGPEDNEQFF.

This clone has just a few counts. Other nucleotide sequences from this sample produce the same CDR3. The rearrangement links TRBV19 to TRBJ2-1; 9 positions match TRBD2. CDR3 length: 15 amino acids. After removal of 3 bases from V and 0 bases from J, the junction contained 0 bases not matched to a gene. Germline loops: CDR1 LNHDA, CDR2 SQIVND (reference sequence). CDR3 sequence (DNA): TGTGCCAGTAGTATTAGCGGGAGCTCCTACAATGAGCAGTTCTTC. It yields the protein CASSISGSSYNEQFF.

The gene calls are TRBV7-2 and TRBJ1-2, with a tentative D call TRBD1 (5 bases). V lost 0 bases and J lost 2, with 10 bases in between. The CDR3 runs to 15 residues. CDR1 is SGHTA and CDR2 is FQGNSA in the germline V gene. CDR3 amino acids: CASSLAFQGNYGYTF. CDR3 coding DNA: TGTGCCAGCAGCTTAGCGTTTCAGGGAAACTATGGCTACACCTTC.

This sequence joins TRBV11-2 and TRBJ1-2; tentatively, D is TRBD1 (5 bases). Between the trimmed V and J ends, which lost 4 bases and 4 bases, there was a span of 22 bases. Germline V gene data show CDR1 as SGHAT and CDR2 as FQNNGV. The CDR3 is 17 residues long. The CDR3 spells CASSSTVEGRLGYGYTF. CDR3 DNA sequence: TGTGCCAGCAGCTCAACGGTCGAGGGACGACTTGGCTATGGCTACACCTTC.

The chain links TRBV15 to TRBJ2-7; possibly TRBD1 for D (6 bases). Germline CDR1 and CDR2: LNHNV and YYDKDF (reference sequence). Between the trimmed V and J ends, which lost 6 bases and 5 bases, there was a span of 14 bases. This CDR3 comprises 13 residues. The CDR3, as DNA: TGTGCCACCAGAGGGGGAAAAGATAACGAGCAGTACTTC. This encodes CATRGGKDNEQYF.

J is TRBJ1-2 and V is TRBV6-5; D may be TRBD1 (6 bases). The CDR3 length is 14 residues. V shed 6 bases and J shed 8 bases, with 19 bases lying between them. Germline V lookup: CDR1 MNHEY, CDR2 SVGAGI. In DNA, the CDR3 is TGTGCCAGCAGATCGACAGGACCCTATACGGGCTACACCTTC. Amino acid sequence: CASRSTGPYTGYTF.

CDR3 nucleotides: TGTGCCAGCAGTTACAGGGGGGAGAAAAACATTCAGTACTTC. Protein sequence: CASSYRGEKNIQYF. This chain joins TRBV6-6 and TRBJ2-4; tentatively, D is TRBD1 or TRBD2 (6 bases each). Trimming stripped 2 bases from V and 4 bases from J, with 9 bases between. The CDR3 has 14 amino acids. CDR1 is MNHNY, CDR2 SVGAGI, per germline (reference sequence).

V is TRBV9 and J is TRBJ1-3, with D possibly matching TRBD1 (6 bases). The CDR3 runs to 15 residues. V was shortened by 2 bases and J by 0 bases, with 9 bases between the two germline ends. From germline, CDR1 is SGDLS and CDR2 YYNGEE. CDR3 in amino acids: CASSVGTLSGNTIYF. The CDR3, as DNA: TGTGCCAGCAGCGTGGGGACACTCTCTGGAAACACCATATATTTT.